This T cell receptor (beta chain) appears in the sequencing data of a study of technical replicates of blood from a handful of donors. The V segment lost 2 bases and the J segment 6 bases; nucleotides outside the gene matches: 7. From germline, CDR1 is LNHDA and CDR2 SQIVND (reference sequence). This CDR3 region has 16 residues. The data were produced by immunoSEQ multiplex PCR, yet TCRdb's version contains in-frame clones alone and is incomplete. The sample lists some 64,000 clones, approximately 86% occurring once. The receptor was isolated from a human donor in good health. Some clones in this sample may be carry-over from other donors' samples. The chain has TRBV19 and TRBJ1-5; 10 nucleotides match TRBD1. The sample was PBMCs. CDR3 nucleotides: TGTGCCAGTAGTATACGAGGACAGGGGGTTAGTCAGCCCCAGCATTTT. Translating gives CASSIRGQGVSQPQHF.